This T cell receptor beta chain was captured by sequencing in a study of neurological immune-mediated disorders. Whole-study results and caveats: There were no CDR3 amino acid sequences shared by expanded clones across subjects, a result suggesting private repertoires in all groups. Phylogenetic analysis grouped 18 of 34 multiple sclerosis patients' repertoires together, suggesting a possible repertoire signature.

The unsorted libraries were made from 2 million PBMCs kept at -80 C. This clonotype has at least ten counts. The antigen is unknown. V lost 2 bases and J 8 bases, leaving 21 bases between the germline ends. This CDR3 is built from 16 residues. Looked up from germline, CDR1 is MNHEY and CDR2 is SMNVEV (reference sequence). Synthesis of cDNA was carried out by template-switch 5'RACE. The reaction used 10-nucleotide random UMIs. From the 5' RACE reads, TCRdb called clonotypes with MiXCR, one entry per CDR3 protein. The repertoire holds about 120,000 distinct CDR3 sequences, with approximately 3.2% as singletons.

The sample taken for sequencing was PBMCs. The TCR was taken from a woman aged 25-40 years with multiple sclerosis. This rearrangement joins TRBV27 to TRBJ1-2; D call uncertain. The CDR3 bases are TGTGCCAGCAGTTTAACGGACGGCCGAAGTCCCAAAGGCTACACCTTC. This codes for CASSLTDGRSPKGYTF.